The clone carrying this TCR beta chain was recorded many times. These data come from a study of T cells in Graves' hyperthyroidism and ophthalmopathy. Study-level background: Sampling of peripheral blood happened at initial diagnosis, prior to any treatment.

Uncontrolled infections, other autoimmune diseases, pregnancy or lactation led to exclusion of patients. Per the germline V gene, CDR1 is SGHVS and CDR2 is FQNEAQ. The V segment lost 1 base and the J segment 5 bases; nucleotides outside the gene matches: 11. The CDR3 runs 17 residues. Researchers amplified the TCR beta CDR3 regions from RNA transcripts. HTBI primers drove first-round RT-PCR of the TCR CDR3. TCRdb re-analysed the multiplex PCR reads in MiXCR, keeping a single row per CDR3 protein. This sample has roughly 420,000 distinct CDR3 sequences; about a sixth occur once, and the top ten carry just under 8%.

The origin of this receptor is a woman aged 18-30 years with Graves' hyperthyroidism. Sequenced: blood. The V gene is TRBV7-8, the J gene TRBJ2-7; TRBD2 matches 10 bases. CDR3 region: CASSLGSDLAGAHEQYF. In DNA form, the CDR3 reads TGTGCCAGCAGCTTAGGCTCGGACCTAGCGGGGGCCCACGAGCAGTACTTC.